Described below is a single T cell receptor (beta chain) sequence and its context. Antigen: not known. It is likely a read error, because the conserved phenylalanine at the end of the CDR3 is missing. Naive CD8 libraries came from approximately 20,000 to 1,000,000 sorted cells with 10%, 30% or 50% RNA. Using its own MiXCR run on the PCR reads, TCRdb lists one record per CDR3 protein. Of more than 550,000 distinct CDR3 sequences in the sample, roughly 23% were seen once. These data come from a study of molecular identifiers for immune sequencing clone quantification. Overall study results and limits: Clone sizes that are highly expanded could be underestimated when identical TCR molecules share a barcode.

Germline CDR1 and CDR2: LGHNA and YNFKEQ. This CDR3 is 15 amino acids long. Trimming cost V 1 base and J 2 bases; bases outside gene matches: 3. The specimen was naive CD8+ T cells from blood, with Jurkat cell RNA spiked in. Subset: FACS-sorted CD8+CD4-CCR7+CD45RA+ naive T cells. This sequence originates from a human donor in good health. Some libraries in this study had Jurkat cell RNA spiked in. The chain joins TRBV4-2 to TRBJ2-7; TRBD1 agrees at 9 bases. The CDR3 region is CASSQVRTGAYEQYI. CDR3 sequence (DNA): TGTGCCAGCAGCCAAGTACGGACAGGGGCCTACGAGCAGTACATC.